This TCR beta chain derives from a study of blood T cells in healthy people across ages. Study overall: Template switching retrieved approximately one barcoded beta molecule for each two T cells. Broader study findings: Estimates of total diversity, which came from one million sequenced T cells, were considered to be underestimates.

Donor samples were obtained from healthy Caucasian individuals from Russia, aged 6 to 90. Trimming removed 6 bases from V and 6 bases from J, with 20 bases in between. Germline loops: CDR1 MNHNS, CDR2 SASEGT. The CDR3 is 15 residues long. With a J-beta primer mix and a sample-barcoded 5' primer, a second PCR ran about 7 to 11 cycles. Unique molecular identifiers of 12 random nucleotides labeled each cDNA. One entry per CDR3 protein, called by TCRdb with MiXCR from the 5' RACE reads. The sample holds about 1.5 million distinct CDR3 sequences, about 40% seen once. A remark on this clonotype: Antigen: not known.

The clonotype was recovered from a young woman in good health. Sequenced input: blood. The chain recombines TRBV6-1 with TRBJ1-1; D uncertain. CDR3 amino acids: CASSRPGFSGPEAFF. CDR3 bases: TGTGCCAGCAGCCGACCTGGGTTTAGTGGACCTGAAGCTTTCTTT.